This TCR beta chain was identified during a study of blood T cell repertoires in COVID-19. Study-level information: Acute and convalescent COVID-19 specimens originated in the United States, Italy and Spain.

Self-reported history from a screening survey and questionnaire set each donor's cohort. Germline assignment: CDR1 MNHEY and CDR2 SVGAGI. V was cut by 6 bases and J by 0 bases, with 9 bases left in between. The CDR3 contains 14 residues. Per the authors' pipeline: From reference gene primer amplification, estimates of nucleated cell counts were derived. Clones were read by immunoSEQ multiplex PCR, and TCRdb kept only the in-frame ones, dropping some. The V and J calls and clone size were taken over from that table, and D and trimming were inferred from the DNA. The data contain about 370,000 clones, just over 90% of them singletons.

The sequenced sample was PBMCs or T cells enriched from blood (not recorded which). The chain carries TRBV6-5 and TRBJ1-3, with unresolved D. The TCR comes from a woman in her thirties or forties who had been exposed to COVID-19. CDR3 bases: TGTGCCAGCAGAGCACCTAGCTCTGGAAACACCATATATTTT. Protein product: CASRAPSSGNTIYF.